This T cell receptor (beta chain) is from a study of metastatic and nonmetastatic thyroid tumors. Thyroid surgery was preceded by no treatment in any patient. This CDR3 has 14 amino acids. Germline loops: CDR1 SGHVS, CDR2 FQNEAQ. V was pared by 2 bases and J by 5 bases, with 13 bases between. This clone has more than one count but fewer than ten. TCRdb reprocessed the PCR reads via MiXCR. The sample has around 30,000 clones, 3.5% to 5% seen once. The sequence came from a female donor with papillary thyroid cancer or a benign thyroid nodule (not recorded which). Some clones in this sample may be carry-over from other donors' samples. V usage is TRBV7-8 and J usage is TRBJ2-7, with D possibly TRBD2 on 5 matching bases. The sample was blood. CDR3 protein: CASSLSEGSDEQYF. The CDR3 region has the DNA TGTGCCAGCAGCTTATCAGAGGGTAGCGACGAGCAGTACTTC.